These T cell receptor beta chains were read from a single sample in a study of CD8 T cells in ankylosing spondylitis. Via MiXCR, TCRdb re-called the 5' RACE reads, giving one row per CDR3 protein. Found here are approximately 290,000 distinct CDR3 sequences, 20% of them singletons; the top ten hold 3.5%. Sequencing used blood, either unsorted or a sorted T cell fraction (not recorded which). The source is a female donor with ankylosing spondylitis or in good health (not recorded which). Each CDR3 is given with its conserved first and last residue. The order of the fields is V gene, D gene, clone size, CDR3 length, J gene, CDR3 DNA, CDR3 protein. D genes are given only for firm matches. Clone sizes are given selectively: once, few, many, or a class where the clone is expanded.

TRBV7-9	NA	few	15	TRBJ1-2	TGTGCCAGCAGCTTAGATCCGCATGGACTACATGGCTACACCTTC	CASSLDPHGLHGYTF
TRBV20-1	TRBD2	NA	13	TRBJ2-3	TGCAGTGCTAGCTTAGCGGGAGCGGATACGCAGTATTTT	CSASLAGADTQYF
TRBV12-3/TRBV12-4	NA	few	14	TRBJ2-7	TGTGCCAGCAGTCAGACAGAGGAGAGAGGAGAGCAGTACTTC	CASSQTEERGEQYF
TRBV12-3/TRBV12-4	TRBD2	NA	15	TRBJ2-3	TGTGCCAGCAGTCCCCTAGCGGGAGGGCCCGATACGCAGTATTTT	CASSPLAGGPDTQYF
TRBV7-3	NA	NA	15	TRBJ2-7	TGTGCCAGCAGCTTATGGGGGAACTCCATCTACGAGCAGTACTTC	CASSLWGNSIYEQYF
TRBV7-2	NA	few	15	TRBJ1-2	TGTGCCAGCAGCTTAGTTCGGACATCAAACTATGGCTACACCTTC	CASSLVRTSNYGYTF
TRBV20-1	TRBD2	NA	14	TRBJ2-1	TGCAGTGCTAGACGGACTAGCCTATACAATGAGCAGTTCTTC	CSARRTSLYNEQFF
TRBV24-1	NA	once	12	TRBJ1-5	TGTGCCACCAGTGCTACGACAGGGCCCCAGCATTTT	CATSATTGPQHF
TRBV7-2	TRBD2	NA	15	TRBJ2-5	TGTGCCAGCAGCTTATTGTCTAGCGGCCGTGGGAGCCAGTACTTC	CASSLLSSGRGSQYF
TRBV20-1	TRBD2	many	15	TRBJ2-3	TGCAGTGCCCAAGGGCCTAGCGGGAGAACAGATACGCAGTATTTT	CSAQGPSGRTDTQYF
TRBV9	NA	NA	15	TRBJ2-3	TGTGCCAGCAGCCGCTACCTTGAGAGCACAGATACGCAGTATTTT	CASSRYLESTDTQYF
TRBV7-2	NA	NA	14	TRBJ2-7	TGTGCCAGCAGCCCGGATGCTAGCTCCTACGAGCAGTACTTC	CASSPDASSYEQYF
TRBV7-8	NA	NA	14	TRBJ1-6	TGTGCCAGCAAGCATCATTGGGGGGATTCACCCCTCCACTTT	CASKHHWGDSPLHF
TRBV19	TRBD1	NA	15	TRBJ2-3	TGTGCCAGTAGTATGGGACAGGGACGCACAGATACGCAGTATTTT	CASSMGQGRTDTQYF
TRBV7-7	TRBD2	few	15	TRBJ2-1	TGTGCCAGCAGCCCCGGGACTAGCGTCCACAATGAGCAGTTCTTC	CASSPGTSVHNEQFF
TRBV2	TRBD2	many	14	TRBJ2-5	TGTGCCAGCAGTAGACTAGCGGGAGTTGAGACCCAGTACTTC	CASSRLAGVETQYF
TRBV29-1	TRBD2	NA	14	TRBJ2-3	TGCAGCGTTGACAGACTAGCGGCTGCAGATACGCAGTATTTT	CSVDRLAAADTQYF
TRBV6-5	TRBD1	NA	14	TRBJ1-2	TGTGCCAGCAGTTACACGACAAGGGGGCAGGGCTACACCTTC	CASSYTTRGQGYTF
TRBV7-6	NA	NA	13	TRBJ1-1	TGTGCCAGCAGACGACAGCCGAACACTGAAGCTTTCTTT	CASRRQPNTEAFF
TRBV25-1	NA	few	14	TRBJ2-7	TGTGCCAGCAGCGGAGGCCCGCTCTCCTACGAGCAGTACTTC	CASSGGPLSYEQYF
TRBV12-3/TRBV12-4	NA	many	13	TRBJ2-1	TGTGCCAGCAGTCGTCGGTCGGGGGATGAGCAGTTCTTC	CASSRRSGDEQFF
TRBV20-1	NA	NA	13	TRBJ1-1	TGCAGTGCTAGAAACAGGGCTAACACTGAAGCTTTCTTT	CSARNRANTEAFF
TRBV12-3/TRBV12-4	NA	many	14	TRBJ1-1	TGTGCCAGCAGTTTCACAGGGAAGAACACTGAAGCTTTCTTT	CASSFTGKNTEAFF
TRBV12-3/TRBV12-4	TRBD2	NA	15	TRBJ2-7	TGTGCCAGCAGTTCTCATCTTAGCGGGAGATACGAGCAGTACTTC	CASSSHLSGRYEQYF
TRBV5-5	TRBD1	NA	16	TRBJ2-6	TGTGCCAGCAGCTTACTGGACAGGTCTGGGGCCAACGTCCTGACTTTC	CASSLLDRSGANVLTF
TRBV20-1	NA	NA	13	TRBJ1-1	TGCAGTCCGGTGGGGGATTCGGACACTGAAGCTTTCTTT	CSPVGDSDTEAFF
TRBV7-2	TRBD2	few	15	TRBJ2-3	TGTGCCAGCAGCCAAATGGCGGGAGAAACAGATACGCAGTATTTT	CASSQMAGETDTQYF
TRBV20-1	TRBD2	NA	15	TRBJ2-7	TGCAGTGCTCTAATAGCGGGAAGGATGGTGGGCGAGCAGTACTTC	CSALIAGRMVGEQYF
TRBV7-2	NA	few	16	TRBJ2-1	TGTGCCAGCAGCTTAGATACAGGGAGCTCCTACAATGAGCAGTTCTTC	CASSLDTGSSYNEQFF
TRBV6-5	NA	few	14	TRBJ1-6	TGTGCCAGCAGTTATCAGGGAGGCAATTCACCCCTCCACTTT	CASSYQGGNSPLHF
TRBV27	NA	NA	15	TRBJ1-1	TGTGCCAGCAGTTCACCGGGACGGAACAACACTGAAGCTTTCTTT	CASSSPGRNNTEAFF
TRBV5-1	NA	few	15	TRBJ2-2	TGCGCCAGCAGCTTGGCCTCTAGAACAAGGGGGGAGCTGTTTTTT	CASSLASRTRGELFF
TRBV12-3/TRBV12-4	NA	few	13	TRBJ1-2	TGTGCCAGCATTCCTGGGGCAGGAGGGGGCTACACCTTC	CASIPGAGGGYTF
TRBV27	TRBD1	NA	12	TRBJ2-3	TGTGCCAGCAGTTTATCGGGACAGGCAAGGTATTTT	CASSLSGQARYF
TRBV9	TRBD2	NA	17	TRBJ2-3	TGTGCCAGCAGCGTAGCTGGGACTAGCGGGACGGCAGATACGCAGTATTTT	CASSVAGTSGTADTQYF
TRBV6-1	NA	NA	10	TRBJ1-5	TGTGCCAGCAGTGGGGGGCCCCAGCATTTT	CASSGGPQHF
TRBV20-1	TRBD2	few	14	TRBJ2-1	TGCAGTGCTCAGGGACTAGCGGGAGGGGATGAGCAGTTCTTC	CSAQGLAGGDEQFF
TRBV10-3	NA	NA	15	TRBJ2-3	TGTGCCATCAGTGAGTTGAGCGTTGGCACAGATACGCAGTATTTT	CAISELSVGTDTQYF
TRBV15	NA	few	17	TRBJ2-4	TGTGCCACCAGCAGAGCCCCAGGGCGGAAAGCCAAAAACATTCAGTACTTC	CATSRAPGRKAKNIQYF
TRBV29-1	NA	many	13	TRBJ1-5	TGCAGCGTTGCAAGGGCGAGTAATCAGCCCCAGCATTTT	CSVARASNQPQHF
TRBV3-1	NA	many	12	TRBJ1-1	TGTGCCAGCAGCCAAGCGAAACATTCAGCTTTCTTT	CASSQAKHSAFF
TRBV6-5	NA	NA	14	TRBJ2-7	TGTGCCAGCAGTTACTCGAACCCCGGCTACGAGCAGTACTTC	CASSYSNPGYEQYF
TRBV5-4	NA	once	15	TRBJ2-4	TGTGCCAGCAGCTTGGGTCGGTTAGCCAAAAACATTCAGTACTTC	CASSLGRLAKNIQYF
TRBV30	NA	NA	12	TRBJ2-3	TGTGCCTGGAGTGTGAAAACAGATACGCAGTATTTT	CAWSVKTDTQYF
TRBV6-4	TRBD2	few	15	TRBJ2-1	TGTGCCAGCAGTCCCACTAGCGACCCCTACAATGAGCAGTTCTTC	CASSPTSDPYNEQFF
TRBV29-1	TRBD1	few	14	TRBJ1-6	TGCAGCGTAGGGACAGGATCTGGAAATTCACCCCTCCACTTT	CSVGTGSGNSPLHF
TRBV20-1	TRBD2	few	15	TRBJ2-5	TGCAGTGCTAGAGTCCTAGCGGGAGCTCAAGAGACCCAGTACTTC	CSARVLAGAQETQYF
TRBV29-1	NA	many	15	TRBJ1-4	TGCAGCGTTGGCGACTCTTCTACGGCTAATGAAAAACTGTTTTTT	CSVGDSSTANEKLFF
TRBV6-1	NA	many	15	TRBJ1-1	TGTGCCAGCACTGAAACGGGACACAGAAACACTGAAGCTTTCTTT	CASTETGHRNTEAFF
TRBV5-6	NA	many	12	TRBJ2-1	TGTGCCAGCAGCTTATCCGTGGGGATGCAGTTCTTC	CASSLSVGMQFF
TRBV7-8	TRBD1	once	16	TRBJ2-2	TGTGCCAGCAGCTTAGGGTCGGGACAGGGCCACGGGGAGCTGTTTTTT	CASSLGSGQGHGELFF
TRBV20-1	NA	few	10	TRBJ1-1	TGCAGTGCTAGAGATCGGTGGGCTTTCTTT	CSARDRWAFF
TRBV4-1	TRBD2	few	18	TRBJ2-3	TGCGCCAGCAGCCAAGAGGCAATTCTAGCGGGGGCCACAGATACGCAGTATTTT	CASSQEAILAGATDTQYF
TRBV15	NA	few	15	TRBJ2-5	TGTGCCACCAGCAGAGACGTTAGATTAGCAGAGACCCAGTACTTC	CATSRDVRLAETQYF